Included here is one TCR beta chain sequence, with context. The sample comes from a study of blood T cell repertoires in COVID-19. The assay was immunoSEQ multiplex PCR, and TCRdb's table has in-frame clones only and misses some. The top ten clones hold 5.5% to 8% of a sample with about 180,000 clones, about 85% of them seen once. The sequence was obtained from an older man with COVID-19, enrolled during active disease. Sequencing was done on a sample of peripheral blood.

The CDR3 sequence is CASSSGREGMRSPLHF. CDR3 coding DNA: TGTGCCAGCAGCTCGGGTCGGGAAGGGATGAGGTCACCCCTCCACTTT. The J gene is TRBJ1-6, the V gene TRBV5-4; the D is unclear. CDR3 length: 16 residues. The V end was cut by 3 bases, the J end by 10 bases, with 20 bases between. Germline V gene sequence: CDR1 SGHNT, CDR2 YYREEE (reference sequence). The entire variable domain, with the rest obtained from reference TRBV5-4 and TRBJ1-6, is as follows: ETGVTQSPTHLIKTRGQQVTLRCSSQSGHNTVSWYQQALGQGPQFIFQYYREEENGRGNFPPRFSGLQFPNYSSELNVNALELDDSALYLCASSSGREGMRSPLHFGNGTRLTVT.